Listed below are T cell receptor beta chains from one sample, sequenced in a study of chemoradiotherapy in HPV16-positive cancers. Libraries were prepared by immunoSEQ multiplex PCR; TCRdb keeps only in-frame clonotypes and omits some of them. The sample lists about 16,000 clones; about four fifths were seen once. Collection took place from a patient who underwent chemoradiotherapy. The receptors derive from a human donor with HPV-associated anogenital cancer. Both conserved end residues are part of each CDR3. Each record gives: V gene, D gene, J gene, CDR3 length, clone size, CDR3 protein, CDR3 DNA. A D gene is named only where the DNA matches it firmly. Only some rows state a clone size, as once, few, many or a class for expanded clones.

TRBV5-5	NA	TRBJ2-5	15	few	CASSLEGGVTETQYF	TGTGCCAGCAGCTTGGAAGGGGGGGTCACGGAGACCCAGTACTTC
TRBV7-2	NA	TRBJ1-4	13	NA	CASSTDRLEKLFF	TGTGCCAGCAGCACAGACAGGTTGGAAAAACTGTTTTTT
TRBV28	NA	TRBJ1-1	14	NA	CASSLWSLKLQAFF	TGTGCCAGCAGTTTATGGTCCCTAAAATTACAAGCTTTCTTT
TRBV7-3	NA	TRBJ2-2	18	NA	CASSRLARGASYTGELFF	TGTGCCAGCAGCCGCTTGGCGAGGGGGGCGTCGTACACCGGGGAGCTGTTTTTT
TRBV6-6	NA	TRBJ2-2	16	NA	CASEISDNQNTGELFF	TGTGCCAGCGAAATTTCAGACAATCAGAACACCGGGGAGCTGTTTTTT
TRBV28	TRBD1	TRBJ1-3	14	NA	CASSFGTGGNTIYF	TGTGCCAGCAGCTTCGGGACAGGGGGAAACACCATATATTTT
TRBV18	NA	TRBJ1-1	13	NA	CASSSTGNTEAFF	TGTGCCAGCTCAAGTACAGGGAACACTGAAGCTTTCTTT
TRBV25-1	TRBD2	TRBJ2-4	14	once	CASSGGVAKNIQYF	TGTGCCAGCTCGGGAGGGGTAGCCAAAAACATTCAGTACTTC
TRBV13	TRBD1	TRBJ1-6	18	few	CASSLGQAPSSYNSPLHF	TGTGCCAGCAGCTTGGGACAGGCCCCGAGCTCCTATAATTCACCCCTCCACTTT
TRBV18	NA	TRBJ2-7	14	few	CASSQGGAAGEQYF	TGTGCCAGCTCTCAGGGGGGGGCGGCCGGCGAGCAGTACTTC
TRBV28	NA	TRBJ2-2	14	NA	CASSFRGGTGELFF	TGTGCCAGCAGTTTCAGGGGGGGAACCGGGGAGCTGTTTTTT
TRBV7-2	TRBD1	TRBJ1-2	13	few	CASSQDRDYGYTF	TGTGCCAGCAGCCAGGACAGGGACTATGGCTACACCTTC
TRBV7-3	NA	TRBJ2-3	16	NA	CASSLRGSGSTDTQYF	TGTGCCAGCAGCTTACGGGGGAGCGGAAGCACAGATACGCAGTATTTT
TRBV6-6	TRBD1	TRBJ1-1	13	NA	CARRTGLNTEAFF	TGTGCCAGACGGACAGGGTTGAACACTGAAGCTTTCTTT
TRBV9	TRBD1	TRBJ2-1	12	NA	CASSLDRDEQFF	TGTGCCAGCAGCCTTGACAGGGATGAGCAGTTCTTC
TRBV19	NA	TRBJ1-1	14	NA	CASSPHGGITEAFF	TGTGCCAGTAGCCCCCACGGTGGGATCACTGAAGCTTTCTTT
TRBV4-1	NA	TRBJ2-5	15	once	CASSQVGVLQETQYF	TGCGCCAGCAGTCAGGTAGGGGTCCTTCAAGAGACCCAGTACTTC
TRBV5-4	NA	TRBJ2-2	16	NA	CASSPGGTANTGELFF	TGTGCCAGCAGCCCCGGCGGGACAGCGAACACCGGGGAGCTGTTTTTT
TRBV28	TRBD1	TRBJ1-1	15	NA	CASNGLTGGGTEAFF	TGTGCCAGCAACGGGCTTACAGGGGGAGGCACTGAAGCTTTCTTT
TRBV28	NA	TRBJ1-1	15	once	CASFRGGVAGTEAFF	TGTGCCAGCTTTCGTGGGGGGGTGGCGGGCACTGAAGCTTTCTTT
TRBV7-9	TRBD2	TRBJ2-1	18	NA	CASSLGNSGGPSYNEQFF	TGTGCCAGCAGCTTAGGAAACAGCGGGGGGCCCTCCTACAATGAGCAGTTCTTC
TRBV15	TRBD1	TRBJ2-2	18	NA	CATSRETGGVLYTGELFF	TGTGCCACCAGCAGGGAAACAGGGGGCGTCTTGTACACCGGGGAGCTGTTTTTT
TRBV19	TRBD1	TRBJ1-6	14	NA	CASESGTGRSPLHF	TGTGCCAGCGAATCCGGGACAGGTCGCTCACCCCTCCACTTT
TRBV28	TRBD1	TRBJ2-4	14	NA	CASRPRGRGDIQYF	TGTGCCAGCCGACCCAGGGGGAGAGGGGACATTCAGTACTTC
TRBV21-1	NA	TRBJ1-6	20	NA	CASSKGRDPSASSYNSPLHF	TGTGCCAGCAGCAAAGGGAGGGACCCGTCGGCAAGCTCCTATAATTCACCCCTCCACTTT
TRBV4-3	NA	TRBJ2-3	13	NA	CASSPGLADTQYF	TGCGCCAGCAGCCCCGGGCTTGCAGATACTCAGTATTTT
TRBV7-9	NA	TRBJ1-2	13	NA	CASSPIEDYGYTF	TGTGCCAGCAGCCCGATCGAGGACTATGGCTACACCTTC
TRBV5-5	TRBD2	TRBJ2-7	14	NA	CASSFYGGDYEQYF	TGTGCCAGCAGCTTTTATGGGGGGGACTACGAGCAGTACTTC
TRBV5-6	TRBD2	TRBJ2-5	17	NA	CASSETHSGRRQETQYF	TGTGCCAGCAGCGAAACCCATAGCGGGAGGCGCCAAGAGACCCAGTACTTC
TRBV2	TRBD2	TRBJ2-3	17	NA	CASSRSKQRGSGDTQYF	TGTGCCAGCAGTCGGTCCAAACAGCGGGGGTCGGGAGATACGCAGTATTTT
TRBV13	TRBD2	TRBJ2-5	15	NA	CASSISGGRQETQYF	TGTGCCAGCAGCATTAGCGGGGGGCGTCAAGAGACCCAGTACTTC
TRBV27	NA	TRBJ1-5	13	NA	CASSLMWDQPQHF	TGTGCCAGCAGTTTAATGTGGGATCAGCCCCAGCATTTT
TRBV7-2	NA	TRBJ2-5	13	NA	CASSASGRETQYF	TGTGCCAGCAGCGCGAGTGGGAGAGAGACCCAGTACTTC
TRBV7-2	TRBD2	TRBJ2-2	14	NA	CASKTGTSSGELFF	TGTGCCAGCAAAACAGGGACTAGCTCCGGGGAGCTGTTTTTT
TRBV4-1	TRBD1	TRBJ2-7	16	NA	CASSQEVLRGRDEQYF	TGCGCCAGCAGCCAAGAGGTGCTCAGGGGGAGAGACGAGCAGTACTTC
TRBV28	TRBD2	TRBJ2-1	14	NA	CASSFKASGSEQFF	TGTGCCAGCAGTTTTAAGGCTAGCGGGAGTGAGCAGTTCTTC
TRBV4-1	TRBD1	TRBJ2-7	14	NA	CASSQGQGLYEQYF	TGCGCCAGCAGCCAAGGACAGGGGTTGTACGAGCAGTACTTC
TRBV5-6	NA	TRBJ2-1	16	once	CASSLKLTSSYNEQFF	TGTGCCAGCAGCTTGAAGCTTACTAGCTCCTACAATGAGCAGTTCTTC
TRBV27	NA	TRBJ2-1	16	NA	CASTTNDRSRENEQFF	TGTGCCAGCACAACTAACGATCGTTCTAGGGAGAATGAGCAGTTCTTC
TRBV19	NA	TRBJ2-2	16	NA	CASSSGRIANTGELFF	TGTGCCAGTAGTTCCGGACGGATCGCGAACACCGGGGAGCTGTTTTTT
TRBV6-1	TRBD2	TRBJ2-1	15	few	CASSEEGGGYNEQFF	TGTGCCAGCAGTGAAGAAGGCGGGGGGTACAATGAGCAGTTCTTC
TRBV9	NA	TRBJ2-3	16	NA	CASSVGTGLGTDTQYF	TGTGCCAGCAGCGTAGGGACGGGGTTAGGCACAGATACGCAGTATTTT
TRBV30	NA	TRBJ2-2	15	NA	CASTKTGVNTGELFF	TGTGCCTCTACCAAAACCGGGGTGAACACCGGGGAGTTGTTTTTT
TRBV19	NA	TRBJ1-2	12	NA	CASSYSYYGYTF	TGTGCCAGTAGTTACAGTTACTATGGCTACACCTTC
TRBV6-5	NA	TRBJ1-1	14	NA	CASSHLWGGTEAFF	TGTGCCAGCAGTCACCTCTGGGGGGGAACTGAAGCTTTCTTT
TRBV5-5	NA	TRBJ2-5	14	NA	CASSRTGREETQYF	TGTGCCAGCAGCAGGACAGGGCGGGAGGAGACCCAGTACTTC
TRBV5-4	NA	TRBJ2-5	13	once	CASSPVSQETQYF	TGTGCCAGCAGCCCGGTCTCACAAGAGACCCAGTACTTC